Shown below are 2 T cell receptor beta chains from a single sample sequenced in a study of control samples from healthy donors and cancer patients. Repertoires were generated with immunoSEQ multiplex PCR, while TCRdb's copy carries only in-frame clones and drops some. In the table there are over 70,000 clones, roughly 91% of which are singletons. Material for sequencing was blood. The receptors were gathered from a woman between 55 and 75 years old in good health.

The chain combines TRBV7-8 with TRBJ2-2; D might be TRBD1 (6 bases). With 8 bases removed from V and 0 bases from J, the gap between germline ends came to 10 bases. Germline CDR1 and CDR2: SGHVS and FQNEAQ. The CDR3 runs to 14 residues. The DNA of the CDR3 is TGTGCCAGCCTACAGGGCGCGAACACCGGGGAGCTGTTTTTT. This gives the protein CASLQGANTGELFF.

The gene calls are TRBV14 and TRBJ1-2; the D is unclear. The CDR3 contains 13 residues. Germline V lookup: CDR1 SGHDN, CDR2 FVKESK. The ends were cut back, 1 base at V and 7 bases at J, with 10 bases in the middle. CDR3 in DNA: TGTGCCAGCAGCCAAGTTCAGGAGATTGGCTACACCTTC. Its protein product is CASSQVQEIGYTF.